These 3 T cell receptor beta chains share one sample of origin, sequenced in a study of STAT5B mutations in CD4+ large granular lymphocyte leukemia. This table comes from immunoSEQ multiplex PCR, and its TCRdb copy is limited to in-frame clones, with some not included. Among some 40,000 clones listed, roughly four fifths were seen once. The sample was CD4+ T cells from blood buffy coats. All receptors derive from a human donor in good health.

This chain uses TRBV9 with TRBJ2-3; D uncertain. The V and J ends lost 4 bases and 1 base respectively, with 10 bases between them. The germline V gene encodes CDR1 SGDLS and CDR2 YYNGEE. This CDR3 is built from 14 residues. The CDR3 DNA reads TGTGCCAGCAGCCTCCTACACCGCACAGATACGCAGTATTTT. Amino acid sequence: CASSLLHRTDTQYF.

This chain joins TRBV29-1 and TRBJ2-1; unclear D gene. This CDR3 spans 13 amino acids. V lost 4 bases and J lost 4, with 11 bases in between. Looked up from germline, CDR1 is SQVTM and CDR2 is ANQGSEA. Here the CDR3 reads CSVARQAYNEQFF. In DNA, the CDR3 is TGCAGCGTTGCACGGCAGGCTTACAATGAGCAGTTCTTC.

The rearrangement links TRBV6-1 to TRBJ2-7, with 14 bases fitting TRBD2. With 4 bases clipped from V and 7 bases from J, the junction kept 6 bases outside the gene matches. This CDR3 spans 15 amino acids. The germline V gene encodes CDR1 MNHNS and CDR2 SASEGT. CDR3 protein: CASSAGTSGRGEQYF. The CDR3 bases are TGTGCCAGCAGTGCCGGGACTAGCGGGAGAGGTGAGCAGTACTTC.